What follows are 10 T cell receptor beta chains derived from one specimen sequenced in a study of blood T cell repertoires in COVID-19. Repertoires were generated with immunoSEQ multiplex PCR, while TCRdb's copy carries only in-frame clones and drops some. The sample includes about 340,000 clones, around 88% of them seen just once. The material sequenced was peripheral blood. These receptors were taken from a woman aged 60-70 years with COVID-19, enrolled during active disease.

The chain joins TRBV5-1 to TRBJ2-1; D not certain. The ends were cut back, 0 bases at V and 0 bases at J, with 10 bases in the middle. There are 16 residues in the CDR3. Looked up from germline, CDR1 is SGHRS and CDR2 is YFSETQ. The CDR3 protein is CASSLARGGSYNEQFF. CDR3 in DNA: TGCGCCAGCAGCTTGGCCAGAGGTGGCTCCTACAATGAGCAGTTCTTC.

There are a few counts of this clone. The chain has TRBV5-1 and TRBJ2-7; 11 nucleotides agree with TRBD2. Germline assignment: CDR1 SGHRS and CDR2 YFSETQ. The CDR3 consists of 15 residues. V shed 4 bases and J 3 bases; nucleotides not matched to a gene: 6. CDR3 sequence: CASSLGTSGYYEQYF. The CDR3, as DNA: TGCGCCAGCAGCCTAGGGACTAGCGGTTACTACGAGCAGTACTTC.

J is TRBJ2-5 and V is TRBV29-1; 7 bases agree with TRBD1. With 5 bases clipped from V and 2 bases from J, the junction kept 11 bases outside the gene matches. The CDR3 length is 15 residues. Germline CDR1 is SQVTM and CDR2 is ANQGSEA. Written as DNA, the CDR3 is TGCAGCGTTCGGTGGGGACAGACGGCTCAAGAGACCCAGTACTTC. Protein: CSVRWGQTAQETQYF. The full variable domain, in which reference TRBV29-1 and TRBJ2-5 provide the parts outside the CDR3, is SAVISQKPSRDICQRGTSLTIQCQVDSQVTMMFWYRQQPGQSLTLIATANQGSEATYESGFVIDKFPISRPNLTFSTLTVSNMSPEDSSIYLCSVRWGQTAQETQYFGPGTRLLVL.

The rearrangement joins TRBV10-1 to TRBJ2-5; 11 bases agree with TRBD2. Germline values: CDR1 WNHNN, CDR2 SYGVQD (reference sequence). This CDR3 comprises 15 residues. With V trimmed by 5 bases and J by 4 bases, 6 bases remained unmatched. CDR3 protein: CASSPGTSGGETQYF. The CDR3 DNA reads TGCGCCAGCAGTCCGGGAACTAGCGGGGGAGAGACCCAGTACTTC.

J is TRBJ2-1 and V is TRBV11-2, with a weak D call TRBD1 (5 bases). CDR1 and CDR2 (germline): SGHAT, FQNNGV. This CDR3 spans 13 amino acids. The V and J ends lost 4 bases and 7 bases respectively, with 11 bases between them. The CDR3 loop is CASSSLRTNEQFF. CDR3 coding DNA: TGTGCCAGCAGCTCGCTGAGGACAAATGAGCAGTTCTTC.

This sequence joins TRBV11-2 and TRBJ1-6, with D tentatively TRBD1 (6 bases). From germline, CDR1 is SGHAT and CDR2 FQNNGV. CDR3 size: 18 residues. V lost 7 bases to trimming and J lost 3 bases, with 22 bases between them. CDR3 region: CASKGWPRGHNYNSPLHF. The CDR3 DNA sequence: TGTGCCAGCAAGGGCTGGCCCAGGGGACATAACTATAATTCACCCCTCCACTTT.

This rearrangement joins TRBV10-3 to TRBJ2-5; TRBD1 matches 7 bases. CDR1 and CDR2 from the germline V gene are ENHRY and SYGVKD. The CDR3 totals 13 residues. V dropped 8 bases and J dropped 7; count of bases not matched to a gene: 10. The CDR3 reads CAIGQGVRGTQYF. DNA for the CDR3: TGTGCCATCGGTCAGGGGGTCCGTGGGACCCAGTACTTC.

This clone was seen a few times. The chain recombines TRBV7-2 with TRBJ2-5; 9 bases line up with TRBD2. Germline V CDR1 and CDR2: SGHTA, FQGNSA. The trim removed 1 base at V and 4 bases at J, leaving 7 bases unmatched. The CDR3 totals 16 residues. CDR3 DNA sequence: TGTGCCAGCAGCTTAGGTGGCGGGGGGGCCACAGAGACCCAGTACTTC. Translated, it gives CASSLGGGGATETQYF.

The chain joins TRBV18 to TRBJ1-5, with 7 positions matching TRBD1. Germline V gene lookup returns CDR1 KGHSH and CDR2 LQKENI. Trimming took 3 bases from V and 1 from J; bases not matched to a gene: 3. The CDR3 has 15 residues. The CDR3 loop is CASSPHRGSNQPQHF. Written as DNA, the CDR3 is TGTGCCAGCTCACCTCACAGGGGAAGCAATCAGCCCCAGCATTTT.

The chain joins TRBV6-2 or TRBV6-3 to TRBJ2-7, with 7 bases matching TRBD1. This CDR3 comprises 15 residues. Germline-derived CDR1 and CDR2 are MNHEY and SVGEGT. The trim removed 0 bases at V and 3 bases at J, leaving 5 bases unmatched. The CDR3 DNA reads as TGTGCCAGCAGTTACTCGAAACAGGGGAACTACGAGCAGTACTTC. Translated, it gives CASSYSKQGNYEQYF.